This paragraph reports one TCR beta chain. Its antigen is undetermined. This specimen comes from a study of cytomegalovirus exposure and HLA in healthy donors. The ends were cut back, 3 bases at V and 3 bases at J, with 6 bases in the middle. The CDR3 is 11 residues long. In germline, CDR1 is DFQATT, CDR2 SNEGSKA (reference sequence). PCR amplification relied on 60 Vbeta primers (plus 13 Jbeta primers). Method: immunoSEQ multiplex PCR; TCRdb's copy keeps in-frame clones and lacks some. The table includes some 180,000 clones, around a tenth detected once. Findings and limits, study-wide: A missense variant in DCLRE1C was later tied to TCR beta V- and J-gene trimming.

The TCR originated in a young woman in good health and CMV-seropositive. The genes are TRBV20-1 and TRBJ2-7; no firm D call. Sequences were obtained from PBMCs. CDR3: CSARVSYEQYF. In DNA form, the CDR3 reads TGCAGTGCTAGGGTCAGCTACGAGCAGTACTTC.